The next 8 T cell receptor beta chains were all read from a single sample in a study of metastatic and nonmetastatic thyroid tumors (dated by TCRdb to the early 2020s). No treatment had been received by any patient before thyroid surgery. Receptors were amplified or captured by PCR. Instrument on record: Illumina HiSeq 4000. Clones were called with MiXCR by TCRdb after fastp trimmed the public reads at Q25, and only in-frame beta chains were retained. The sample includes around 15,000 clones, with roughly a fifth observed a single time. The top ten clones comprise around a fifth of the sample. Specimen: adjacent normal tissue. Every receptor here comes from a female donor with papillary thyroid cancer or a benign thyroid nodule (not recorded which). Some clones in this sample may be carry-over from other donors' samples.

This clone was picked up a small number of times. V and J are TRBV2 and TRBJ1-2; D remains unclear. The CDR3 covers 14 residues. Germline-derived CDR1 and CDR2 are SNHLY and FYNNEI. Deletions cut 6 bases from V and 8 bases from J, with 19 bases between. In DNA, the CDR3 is TGTGCCAGCAGATCCGGACTTGGTCTTGGCGGCTACACCTTC. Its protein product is CASRSGLGLGGYTF. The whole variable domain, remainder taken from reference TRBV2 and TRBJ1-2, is EPEVTQTPSHQVTQMGQEVILRCVPISNHLYFYWYRQILGQKVEFLVSFYNNEISEKSEIFDDQFSVERPDGSNFTLKIRSTKLEDSAMYFCASRSGLGLGGYTFGSGTRLTVV.

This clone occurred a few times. The CDR3 reads CASSEQGALFYGYTF. The DNA for the CDR3 is TGTGCCAGCAGTGAACAGGGGGCCCTTTTCTATGGCTACACCTTC. The chain links TRBV6-1 to TRBJ1-2; 8 bases agree with TRBD1. The V gene's germline CDR1 is MNHNS and CDR2 SASEGT. The CDR3 covers 15 residues. After removal of 2 bases from V and 4 bases from J, the junction contained 6 bases not matched to a gene.

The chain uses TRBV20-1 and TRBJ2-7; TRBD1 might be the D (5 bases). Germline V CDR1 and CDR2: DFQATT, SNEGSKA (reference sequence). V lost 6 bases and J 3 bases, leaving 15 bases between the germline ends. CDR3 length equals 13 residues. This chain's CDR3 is CSAAGLEYYEQYF. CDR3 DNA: TGCAGTGCCGCAGGGTTGGAATACTACGAGCAGTACTTC.

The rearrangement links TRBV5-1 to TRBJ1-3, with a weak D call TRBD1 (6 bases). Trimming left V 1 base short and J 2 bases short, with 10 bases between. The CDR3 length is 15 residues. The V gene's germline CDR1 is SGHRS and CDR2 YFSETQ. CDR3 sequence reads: CASSLQGPAGNTIYF. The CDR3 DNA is TGCGCCAGCAGCTTGCAGGGGCCGGCTGGAAACACCATATATTTT.

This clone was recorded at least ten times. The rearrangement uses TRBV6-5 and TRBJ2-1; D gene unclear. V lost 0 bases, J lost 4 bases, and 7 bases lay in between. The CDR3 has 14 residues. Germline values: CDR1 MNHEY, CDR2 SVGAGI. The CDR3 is CASSYSSSYNEQFF. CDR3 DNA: TGTGCCAGCAGTTACTCTAGCTCTTACAATGAGCAGTTCTTC.

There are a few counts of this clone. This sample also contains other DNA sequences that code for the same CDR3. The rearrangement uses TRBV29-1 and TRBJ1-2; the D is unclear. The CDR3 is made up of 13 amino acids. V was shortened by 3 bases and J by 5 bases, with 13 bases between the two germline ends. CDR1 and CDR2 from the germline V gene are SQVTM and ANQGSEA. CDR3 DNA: TGCAGCGTTGAGGCAGGAGGAGGATATGGCTACACCTTC. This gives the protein CSVEAGGGYGYTF. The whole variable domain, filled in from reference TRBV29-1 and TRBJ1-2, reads SAVISQKPSRDICQRGTSLTIQCQVDSQVTMMFWYRQQPGQSLTLIATANQGSEATYESGFVIDKFPISRPNLTFSTLTVSNMSPEDSSIYLCSVEAGGGYGYTFGSGTRLTVV.

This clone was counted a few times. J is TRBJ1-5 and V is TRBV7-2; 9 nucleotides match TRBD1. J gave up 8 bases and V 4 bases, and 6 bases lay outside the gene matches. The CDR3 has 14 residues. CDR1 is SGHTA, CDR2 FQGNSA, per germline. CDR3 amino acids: CASSYTGGAKPQHF. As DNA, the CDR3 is TGTGCCAGCAGCTATACAGGGGGCGCTAAGCCCCAGCATTTT.

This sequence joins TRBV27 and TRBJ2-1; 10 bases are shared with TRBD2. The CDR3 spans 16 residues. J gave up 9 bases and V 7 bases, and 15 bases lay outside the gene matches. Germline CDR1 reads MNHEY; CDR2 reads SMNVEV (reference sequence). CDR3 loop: CASKTSGTSGNTEQFF. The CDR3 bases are TGTGCCAGCAAGACCTCCGGTACTAGCGGGAACACTGAGCAGTTCTTC.